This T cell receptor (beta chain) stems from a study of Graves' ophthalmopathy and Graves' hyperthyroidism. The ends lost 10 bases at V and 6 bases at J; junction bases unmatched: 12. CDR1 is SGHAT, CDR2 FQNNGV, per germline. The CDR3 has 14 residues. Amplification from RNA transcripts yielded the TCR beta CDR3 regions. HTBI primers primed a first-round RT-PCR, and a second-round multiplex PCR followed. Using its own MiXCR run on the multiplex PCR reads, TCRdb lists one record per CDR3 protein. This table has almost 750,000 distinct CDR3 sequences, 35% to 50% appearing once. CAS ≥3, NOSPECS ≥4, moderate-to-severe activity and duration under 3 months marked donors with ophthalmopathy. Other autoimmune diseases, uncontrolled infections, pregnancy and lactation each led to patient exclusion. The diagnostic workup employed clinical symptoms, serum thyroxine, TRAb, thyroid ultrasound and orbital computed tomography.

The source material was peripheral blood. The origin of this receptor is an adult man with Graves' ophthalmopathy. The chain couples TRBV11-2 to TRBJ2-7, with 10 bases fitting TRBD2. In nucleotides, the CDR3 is TGTGCCACCAGATGGGCTAGCGGGAGAGGCGAGCAGTACTTC. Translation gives CATRWASGRGEQYF.